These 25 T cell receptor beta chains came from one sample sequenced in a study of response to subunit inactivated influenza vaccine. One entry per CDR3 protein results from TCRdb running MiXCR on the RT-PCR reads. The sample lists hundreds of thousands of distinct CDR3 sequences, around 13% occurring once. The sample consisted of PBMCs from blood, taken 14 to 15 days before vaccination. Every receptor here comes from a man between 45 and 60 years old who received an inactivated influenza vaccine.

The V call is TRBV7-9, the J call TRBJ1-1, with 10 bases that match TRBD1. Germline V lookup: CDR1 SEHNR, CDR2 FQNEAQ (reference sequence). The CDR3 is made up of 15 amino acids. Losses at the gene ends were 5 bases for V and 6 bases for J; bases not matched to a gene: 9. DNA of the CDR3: TGTGCCAGCAGCGGCCGGGACAGGGGTATCCCTGAAGCTTTCTTT. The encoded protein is CASSGRDRGIPEAFF.

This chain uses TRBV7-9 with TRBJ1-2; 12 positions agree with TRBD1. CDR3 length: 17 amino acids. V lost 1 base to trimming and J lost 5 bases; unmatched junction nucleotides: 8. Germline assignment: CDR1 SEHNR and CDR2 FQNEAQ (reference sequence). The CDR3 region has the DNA TGTGCCAGCAGCTTAGGGCCGGGACAGGGGGCTTTGTATGGCTACACCTTC. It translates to CASSLGPGQGALYGYTF.

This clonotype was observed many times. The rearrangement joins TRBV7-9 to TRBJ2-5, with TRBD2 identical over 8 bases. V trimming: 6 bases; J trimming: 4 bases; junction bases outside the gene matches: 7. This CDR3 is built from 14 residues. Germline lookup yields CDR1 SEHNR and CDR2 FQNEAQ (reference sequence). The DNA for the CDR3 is TGTGCCAGCAGAAGAGCGGGAGTGGGAGAGACCCAGTACTTC. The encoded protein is CASRRAGVGETQYF.

The CDR3 here is CATSRGTSGNSEQYF. In DNA, the CDR3 is TGTGCCACCAGCAGAGGGACTAGCGGGAATTCCGAGCAGTACTTC. The chain employs TRBV15 and TRBJ2-7; TRBD2 matches 12 bases. Germline values: CDR1 LNHNV, CDR2 YYDKDF (reference sequence). The CDR3 contains 15 residues. V gave up 1 base and J gave up 6 bases; unmatched junction bases: 4.

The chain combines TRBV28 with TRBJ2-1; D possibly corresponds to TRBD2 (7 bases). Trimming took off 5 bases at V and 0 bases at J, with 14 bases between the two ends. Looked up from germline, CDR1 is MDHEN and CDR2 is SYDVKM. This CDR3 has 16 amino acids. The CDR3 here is CASSHRDYSSYNEQFF. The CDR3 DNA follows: TGTGCCAGCAGTCACAGGGACTACAGCTCCTACAATGAGCAGTTCTTC.

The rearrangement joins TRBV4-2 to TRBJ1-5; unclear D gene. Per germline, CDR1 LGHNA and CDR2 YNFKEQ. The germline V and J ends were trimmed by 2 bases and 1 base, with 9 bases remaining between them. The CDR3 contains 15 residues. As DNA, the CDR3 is TGTGCCAGCAGCCAACAGAGTTCGAGCAATCAGCCCCAGCATTTT. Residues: CASSQQSSSNQPQHF.

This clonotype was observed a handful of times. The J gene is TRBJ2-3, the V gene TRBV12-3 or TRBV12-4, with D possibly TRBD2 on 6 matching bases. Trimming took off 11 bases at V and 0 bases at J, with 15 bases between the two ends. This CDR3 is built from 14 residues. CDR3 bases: TGTGCCGTTCTGGGACTTTCTAGCACAGATACGCAGTATTTT. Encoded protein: CAVLGLSSTDTQYF.

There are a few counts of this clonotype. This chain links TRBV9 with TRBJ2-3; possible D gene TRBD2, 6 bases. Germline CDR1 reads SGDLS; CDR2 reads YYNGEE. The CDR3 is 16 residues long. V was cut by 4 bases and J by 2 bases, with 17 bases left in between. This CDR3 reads CASSLSGVRYTDTQYF. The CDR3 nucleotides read TGTGCCAGCAGCCTGTCGGGAGTGAGGTACACAGATACGCAGTATTTT. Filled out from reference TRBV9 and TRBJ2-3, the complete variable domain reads DSGVTQTPKHLITATGQRVTLRCSPRSGDLSVYWYQQSLDQGLQFLIQYYNGEERAKGNILERFSAQQFPDLHSELNLSSLELGDSALYFCASSLSGVRYTDTQYFGPGTRLTVL.

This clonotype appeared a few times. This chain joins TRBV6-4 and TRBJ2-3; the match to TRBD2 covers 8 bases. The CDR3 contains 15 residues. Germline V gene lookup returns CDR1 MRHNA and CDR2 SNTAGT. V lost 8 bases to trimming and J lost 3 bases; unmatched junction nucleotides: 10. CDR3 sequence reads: CASGKSGSGTDTQYF. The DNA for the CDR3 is TGTGCCAGCGGGAAAAGCGGGAGCGGGACAGATACGCAGTATTTT.

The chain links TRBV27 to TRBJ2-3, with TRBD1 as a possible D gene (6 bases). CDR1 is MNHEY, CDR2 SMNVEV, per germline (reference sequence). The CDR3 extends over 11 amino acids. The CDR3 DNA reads TGTCTATCAGGGGCAGTGGATACGCAGTATTTT. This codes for CLSGAVDTQYF.

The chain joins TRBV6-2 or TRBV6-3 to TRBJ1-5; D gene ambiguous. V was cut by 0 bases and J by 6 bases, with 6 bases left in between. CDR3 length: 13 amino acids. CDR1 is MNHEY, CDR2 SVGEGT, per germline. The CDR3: CASSYSNTQPQHF. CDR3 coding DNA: TGTGCCAGCAGTTACTCGAACACTCAGCCCCAGCATTTT.

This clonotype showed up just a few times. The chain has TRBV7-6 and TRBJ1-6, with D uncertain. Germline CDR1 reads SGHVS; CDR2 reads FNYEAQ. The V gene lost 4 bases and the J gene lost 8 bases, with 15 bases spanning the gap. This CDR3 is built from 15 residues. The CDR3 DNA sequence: TGTGCCAGCAGCTCGCTTGATGTCCCCTATTCACCCCTCCACTTT. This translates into CASSSLDVPYSPLHF. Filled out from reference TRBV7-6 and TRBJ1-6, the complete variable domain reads GAGVSQSPRYKVTKRGQDVALRCDPISGHVSLYWYRQALGQGPEFLTYFNYEAQQDKSGLPNDRFSAERPEGSISTLTIQRTEQRDSAMYRCASSSLDVPYSPLHFGNGTRLTVT.

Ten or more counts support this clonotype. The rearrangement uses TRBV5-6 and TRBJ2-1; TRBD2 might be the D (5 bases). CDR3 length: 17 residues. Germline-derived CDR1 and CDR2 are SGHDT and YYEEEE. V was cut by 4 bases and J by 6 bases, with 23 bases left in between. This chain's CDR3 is CASSLYQRGLGSNEQFF. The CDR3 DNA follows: TGTGCCAGCAGCCTCTACCAACGCGGACTGGGCAGCAATGAGCAGTTCTTC.

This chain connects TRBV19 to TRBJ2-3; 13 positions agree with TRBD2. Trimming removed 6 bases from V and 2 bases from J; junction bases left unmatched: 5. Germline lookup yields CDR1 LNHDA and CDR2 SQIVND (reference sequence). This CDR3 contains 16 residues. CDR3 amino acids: CASSITSGRVTDTQYF. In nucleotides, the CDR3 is TGTGCCAGTAGCATCACTAGCGGGAGGGTCACAGATACGCAGTATTTT.

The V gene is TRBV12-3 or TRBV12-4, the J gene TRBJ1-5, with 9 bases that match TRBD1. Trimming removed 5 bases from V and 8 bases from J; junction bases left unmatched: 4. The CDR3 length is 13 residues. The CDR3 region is CASSGTGREPQHF. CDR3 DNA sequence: TGTGCCAGCAGTGGGACAGGGCGGGAGCCCCAGCATTTT.

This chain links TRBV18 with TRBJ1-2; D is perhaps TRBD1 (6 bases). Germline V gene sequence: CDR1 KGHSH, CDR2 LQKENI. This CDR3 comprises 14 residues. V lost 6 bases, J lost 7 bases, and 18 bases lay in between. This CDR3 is CASSDRGQESGYTF. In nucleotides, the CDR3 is TGTGCCAGCTCGGACCGGGGGCAGGAGAGTGGCTACACCTTC. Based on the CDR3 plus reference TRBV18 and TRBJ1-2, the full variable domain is NAGVMQNPRHLVRRRGQEARLRCSPMKGHSHVYWYRQLPEEGLKFMVYLQKENIIDESGMPKERFSAEFPKEGPSILRIQQVVRGDSAAYFCASSDRGQESGYTFGSGTRLTVV.

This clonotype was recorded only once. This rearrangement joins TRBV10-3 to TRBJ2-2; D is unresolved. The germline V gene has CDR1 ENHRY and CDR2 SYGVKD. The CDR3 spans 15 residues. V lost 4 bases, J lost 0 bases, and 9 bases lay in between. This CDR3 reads CAISVPEANTGELFF. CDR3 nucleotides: TGTGCCATCAGTGTCCCCGAGGCGAACACCGGGGAGCTGTTTTTT.

As DNA, the CDR3 is TGTGCCAGCAGTCGATTGGGTCTAGTGGAAGAGACCCAGTACTTC. This translates into CASSRLGLVEETQYF. V is TRBV28 and J is TRBJ2-5; D is ambiguous. Trimming pared 5 bases from V and 3 bases from J, leaving 16 bases between. CDR1 and CDR2 from the germline V gene are MDHEN and SYDVKM. The CDR3 totals 15 residues.

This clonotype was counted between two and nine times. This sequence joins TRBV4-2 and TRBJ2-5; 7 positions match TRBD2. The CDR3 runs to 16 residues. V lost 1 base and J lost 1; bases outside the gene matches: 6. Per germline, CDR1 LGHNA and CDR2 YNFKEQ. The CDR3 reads CASSQAPASGQETQYF. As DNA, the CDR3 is TGTGCCAGCAGCCAAGCCCCAGCTAGCGGCCAAGAGACCCAGTACTTC.

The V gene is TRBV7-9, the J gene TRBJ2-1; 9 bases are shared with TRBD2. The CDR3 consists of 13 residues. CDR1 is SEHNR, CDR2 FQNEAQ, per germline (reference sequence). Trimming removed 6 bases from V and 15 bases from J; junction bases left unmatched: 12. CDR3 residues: CASRLNAGGRWFF. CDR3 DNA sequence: TGTGCCAGCAGACTTAATGCGGGGGGGAGATGGTTCTTC.

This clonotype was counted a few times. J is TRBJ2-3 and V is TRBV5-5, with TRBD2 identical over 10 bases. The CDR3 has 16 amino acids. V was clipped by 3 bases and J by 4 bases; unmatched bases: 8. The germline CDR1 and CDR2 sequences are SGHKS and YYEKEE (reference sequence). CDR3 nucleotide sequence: TGTGCCAGCAGCTCCAGCGGGAGGGCCGCCGCAGATACGCAGTATTTT. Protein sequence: CASSSSGRAAADTQYF. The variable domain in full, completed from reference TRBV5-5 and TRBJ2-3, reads DAGVTQSPTHLIKTRGQQVTLRCSPISGHKSVSWYQQVLGQGPQFIFQYYEKEERGRGNFPDRFSARQFPNYSSELNVNALLLGDSALYLCASSSSGRAAADTQYFGPGTRLTVL.

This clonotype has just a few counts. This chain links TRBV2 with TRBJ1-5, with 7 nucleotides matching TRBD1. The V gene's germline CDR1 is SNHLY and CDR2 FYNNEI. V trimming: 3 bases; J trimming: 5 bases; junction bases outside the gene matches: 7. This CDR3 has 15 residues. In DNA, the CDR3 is TGTGCCAGCAGTGAGTACAGGGGATGGGATCAGCCCCAGCATTTT. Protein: CASSEYRGWDQPQHF.

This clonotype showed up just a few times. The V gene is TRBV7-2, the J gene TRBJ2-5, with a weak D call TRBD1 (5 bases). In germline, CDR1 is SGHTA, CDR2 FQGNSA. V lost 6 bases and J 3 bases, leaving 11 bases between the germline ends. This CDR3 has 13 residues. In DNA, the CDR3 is TGTGCCAGCAGTAGGGGCCTTGAAGAGACCCAGTACTTC. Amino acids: CASSRGLEETQYF.

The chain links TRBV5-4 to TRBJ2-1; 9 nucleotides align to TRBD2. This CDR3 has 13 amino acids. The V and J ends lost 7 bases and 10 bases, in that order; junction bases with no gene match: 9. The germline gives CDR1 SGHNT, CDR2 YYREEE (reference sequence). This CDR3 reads CASGPRTSVEQFF. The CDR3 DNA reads TGTGCCAGCGGCCCGAGGACTAGCGTCGAGCAGTTCTTC.

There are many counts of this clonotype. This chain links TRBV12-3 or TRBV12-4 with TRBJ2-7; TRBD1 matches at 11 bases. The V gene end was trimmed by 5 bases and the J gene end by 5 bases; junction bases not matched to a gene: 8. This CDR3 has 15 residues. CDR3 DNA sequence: TGTGCCAGCAGTCTATACGGACAGGGGGCAAACGAGCAGTACTTC. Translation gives CASSLYGQGANEQYF.